Listed below are T cell receptor beta chains from one sample, sequenced in a study of blood T cells in healthy people across ages. TCRdb reprocessed the 5' RACE reads via MiXCR and lists one record per CDR3 protein. The sample lists approximately 730,000 distinct CDR3 sequences, roughly 43% seen once, with more than 20% in the top ten. The specimen was blood. The receptor set was obtained from a woman in her sixties in good health. Each CDR3 is given with its conserved first and last residue. A D gene is named only where the DNA matches it firmly. Size is stated for part of the rows, as once, few or many counts, or as a class when the clone is expanded.

v_call	clone_size	j_call	d_call	cdr3_nt	cdr3_aa
TRBV20-1	once	TRBJ2-1	TRBD2	TGCAGTGCGACGCCTCGGGGGGGACACAATGAGCAGTTCTTC	CSATPRGGHNEQFF
TRBV4-3	few	TRBJ2-3	TRBD2	TGCGCCAGCAGCCGGGGACTAGCGAATTCACGTACAGATACGCAGTATTTT	CASSRGLANSRTDTQYF
TRBV2	-	TRBJ1-3	-	TGTGCCAGCCGTCAGGGAGAATACACCATATATTTT	CASRQGEYTIYF
TRBV4-3	-	TRBJ2-1	-	TGCGCCAGCAGCCAAGGTGGGCTGGGGTCCCGAAATGAGCAGTTCTTC	CASSQGGLGSRNEQFF
TRBV12-3/TRBV12-4	-	TRBJ2-2	-	TGTGCCAGTATGAGGGGGACTAACACCGGGGAGCTGTTTTTT	CASMRGTNTGELFF
TRBV7-7	many	TRBJ2-5	TRBD1	TGTGCCAGCAGCCGGGACAGGGACGGCGGGGCCCAGTACTTC	CASSRDRDGGAQYF
TRBV5-1	few	TRBJ2-1	-	TGCGCCAGCAGCTTGGGAGGGGTTGAGCAGTTCTTC	CASSLGGVEQFF
TRBV5-1	few	TRBJ2-2	-	TGCGCCAGCAGCTTGGCCGTGGGGCGCGGGTCCGGGGAGCTGTTTTTT	CASSLAVGRGSGELFF
TRBV2	few	TRBJ2-3	-	TGTGCCAGCCTATCCCTGGGGGCGGAACCAGATACGCAGTATTTT	CASLSLGAEPDTQYF
TRBV20-1	-	TRBJ2-4	-	TGCAGTGCTAGCCCAATAGGACAGCTGACTAACATTCAGTACTTC	CSASPIGQLTNIQYF
TRBV12-3/TRBV12-4	few	TRBJ2-1	-	TGTGCCAGCAGTTTAGCGCGGGGAACTAGGTTCTTC	CASSLARGTRFF
TRBV5-1	once	TRBJ2-5	-	TGCGCCAGCAGCTTGGGGGAAGGGCCGAGCGATGAGCAGTACTTC	CASSLGEGPSDEQYF
TRBV20-1	few	TRBJ2-3	TRBD2	TGCAGTGCTAGAGTGGGTAGCGGGGGCACAGATACGCAGTATTTT	CSARVGSGGTDTQYF